The rows below give T cell receptor beta chains drawn from one sample of a study of T cell repertoires in cytomegalovirus infection. MiXCR, applied by TCRdb to the reads, yields one record per CDR3 protein. This sample has some 50,000 distinct CDR3 sequences; about a fifth occur once, and the top ten carry around 90%. Their antigens remain unidentified. The source material was CD8+ T cells from cultured PBMCs, sampled from culture after CMV antigen stimulation. These receptors came from a human donor in good health (CMV status not recorded). Some clones in this sample may be carry-over from other donors' samples. Each CDR3 is given with its conserved first and last residue. D genes are given only for firm matches. Size values are once, few and many counts, or a class for expanded clones, and some rows have none.

>NA|TRBJ1-2|8|NA|TRBV20-1
CSAGGYTF
TGCAGTGCAGGCGGCTACACCTTC
>NA|TRBJ1-5|14|few|TRBV6-6
CASSLNVGNQPQHF
TGTGCCAGCAGTTTGAATGTCGGCAATCAGCCCCAGCATTTT
>NA|TRBJ2-1|13|few|TRBV12-3/TRBV12-4
CASSPGAYNEQFF
TGTGCCAGCAGTCCCGGGGCCTACAATGAGCAGTTCTTC
>NA|TRBJ2-3|16|NA|TRBV7-2
CASSLWIGGGTDTQYF
TGTGCCAGCAGCTTATGGATCGGGGGCGGCACAGATACGCAGTATTTT
>NA|TRBJ2-1|13|few|TRBV27
CASSLSSYNEQFF
TGTGCCAGCTCCCTTAGCTCCTACAATGAGCAGTTCTTC
>NA|TRBJ1-2|14|few|TRBV4-1
CASSQGPRTYGYTF
TGCGCCAGCAGCCAAGGTCCGCGGACCTATGGCTACACCTTC
>NA|TRBJ1-5|16|NA|TRBV20-1
CSAREAWDVGNQPQHF
TGCAGTGCTAGAGAAGCCTGGGACGTTGGCAATCAGCCCCAGCATTTT
>TRBD1|TRBJ2-5|13|NA|TRBV12-3/TRBV12-4
CASRWTGDETQYF
TGTGCCAGCAGGTGGACAGGGGACGAGACCCAGTACTTC
>NA|TRBJ2-7|15|NA|TRBV19
CASSIAGFGSYEQYF
TGTGCCAGTAGTATAGCGGGGTTCGGTAGCTACGAGCAGTACTTC
>TRBD2|TRBJ2-5|17|few|TRBV7-2
CASSVRLAGLTQETQYF
TGTGCCAGCAGCGTAAGACTAGCGGGCCTTACCCAAGAGACCCAGTACTTC
>NA|TRBJ2-1|16|NA|TRBV7-9
CASSLEGVRAFPEQFF
TGTGCCAGCAGCTTAGAAGGGGTGCGGGCATTCCCTGAGCAGTTCTTC
>NA|TRBJ1-2|14|NA|TRBV7-2
CASSPGPGGGGYTF
TGTGCCAGCAGCCCGGGACCGGGAGGGGGTGGCTACACCTTC
>NA|TRBJ1-5|14|few|TRBV27
CASSLFRVGQPQHF
TGTGCCAGCAGTTTATTTCGGGTGGGACAGCCCCAGCATTTT
>NA|TRBJ2-7|15|NA|TRBV7-2
CASSWGGGIGYEQYF
TGTGCCAGCAGCTGGGGGGGGGGCATCGGGTACGAGCAGTACTTC
>NA|TRBJ2-2|12|few|TRBV7-2
CASSFAGGELFF
TGTGCCAGCAGCTTCGCAGGCGGGGAGCTGTTTTTT
>TRBD1|TRBJ2-1|17|NA|TRBV24-1
CATSERTGGIRLNEQFF
TGTGCCACCAGTGAACGGACAGGGGGCATCCGCTTGAATGAGCAGTTCTTC
>NA|TRBJ2-6|15|many|TRBV19
CATTLGPSGANVLTF
TGTGCCACGACTTTGGGGCCCTCTGGGGCCAACGTCCTGACTTTC
>TRBD2|TRBJ2-1|19|NA|TRBV9
CASSVGPAGGHLSYNEQFF
TGTGCCAGCAGCGTAGGTCCGGCGGGGGGACACCTTTCCTACAATGAGCAGTTCTTC
>TRBD1|TRBJ2-2|14|few|TRBV12-3/TRBV12-4
CASTRQGGTGELFF
TGTGCCAGCACCCGACAGGGTGGCACCGGGGAGCTGTTTTTT
>NA|TRBJ2-7|16|NA|TRBV7-2
CASSPIDRYLGYEQYF
TGTGCCAGCAGCCCGATAGACAGGTACCTTGGCTACGAGCAGTACTTC
>NA|TRBJ2-3|13|NA|TRBV19
CASSIGIYERQYF
TGTGCCAGTAGTATCGGGATTTACGAGAGGCAGTATTTT
>NA|TRBJ1-2|15|NA|TRBV12-3/TRBV12-4
CASSFPPISAYGYTF
TGTGCCAGCAGTTTCCCACCGATCTCGGCCTATGGCTACACCTTC
>TRBD1|TRBJ2-3|15|few|TRBV7-9
CASSPRTGDTDTQYF
TGTGCCAGCAGCCCGAGGACAGGGGATACAGATACGCAGTATTTT
>TRBD1|TRBJ2-4|12|few|TRBV7-8
CASSGQGNIQYF
TGTGCCAGCAGCGGACAGGGGAACATTCAGTACTTC
>NA|TRBJ2-5|14|few|TRBV7-6
CASSLTIDQETQYF
TGTGCCAGCAGCTTAACCATAGATCAAGAGACCCAGTACTTC
>NA|TRBJ1-5|12|few|TRBV7-2
CASSPSGEPQHF
TGTGCCAGCAGCCCATCGGGAGAGCCCCAGCATTTT
>TRBD1|TRBJ2-4|15|NA|TRBV7-2
CASRSGTGVVDIQYF
TGTGCCAGCAGGTCTGGGACAGGCGTTGTAGACATTCAGTACTTC
>TRBD1|TRBJ2-1|13|few|TRBV7-8
CASSLGTGDEQFF
TGTGCCAGCAGCCTCGGGACAGGGGATGAGCAGTTCTTC
>NA|TRBJ2-5|17|few|TRBV27
CASSPITSAGASETQYF
TGTGCCAGCAGTCCGATAACGTCCGCCGGGGCATCAGAGACCCAGTACTTC
>TRBD1|TRBJ2-1|14|few|TRBV7-6
CASSLRQGGNEQFF
TGTGCCAGCAGCTTACGACAGGGGGGCAATGAGCAGTTCTTC
>NA|TRBJ2-2|14|few|TRBV6-2/TRBV6-3
CASSYRASAGELFF
TGTGCCAGCAGTTACCGGGCTAGCGCTGGGGAGCTGTTTTTT
>NA|TRBJ2-1|13|NA|TRBV6-2/TRBV6-3
CASSQLGWNEQFF
TGTGCCAGCAGTCAACTGGGTTGGAATGAGCAGTTCTTC
>NA|TRBJ2-1|13|few|TRBV19
CASSIPGGNEQFF
TGTGCCAGTAGTATACCCGGGGGCAATGAGCAGTTCTTC
>NA|TRBJ2-1|15|NA|TRBV7-8
CASSLSRYHYNEQFF
TGTGCCAGCAGCTTATCAAGGTATCACTACAATGAGCAGTTCTTC
>TRBD1|TRBJ1-2|16|NA|TRBV7-6
CASSRDRGQVNYGYTF
TGTGCCAGCAGTCGCGACAGGGGGCAGGTTAACTATGGCTACACCTTC
>NA|TRBJ2-7|11|few|TRBV27
CASSRGYEQYF
TGTGCCAGCTCACGGGGCTACGAGCAGTACTTC
>TRBD1|TRBJ1-1|13|few|TRBV6-2/TRBV6-3
CASRTGANTEAFF
TGTGCCAGCAGGACAGGGGCGAACACTGAAGCTTTCTTT
>NA|TRBJ1-1|15|NA|TRBV3-1
CASSQARRPHTEAFF
TGTGCCAGCAGCCAAGCCCGGCGGCCGCACACTGAAGCTTTCTTT
>TRBD2|TRBJ2-4|17|once|TRBV28
CASSAGLAGVAKNIQYF
TGTGCCAGCAGTGCGGGACTAGCGGGGGTAGCCAAAAACATTCAGTACTTC
>TRBD2|TRBJ2-1|16|NA|TRBV20-1
CSARDPQRGGLDEQFF
TGCAGTGCTAGAGATCCCCAGCGGGGGGGCCTCGATGAGCAGTTCTTC
>NA|TRBJ1-1|11|NA|TRBV25-1
CASRRGTEAFF
TGTGCCAGCAGGAGGGGGACTGAAGCTTTCTTT
>TRBD1|TRBJ1-1|16|few|TRBV5-1
CASSPRDRGRNTEAFF
TGCGCCAGCAGCCCGAGGGACAGGGGTCGGAACACTGAAGCTTTCTTT
>NA|TRBJ2-5|13|few|TRBV27
CASSSNPQETQYF
TGTGCCAGCAGTTCGAATCCCCAAGAGACCCAGTACTTC
>TRBD2|TRBJ2-3|15|NA|TRBV7-3
CASSITSGTGDTQYF
TGTGCCAGCAGCATTACTAGCGGGACGGGGGATACGCAGTATTTT
>TRBD1|TRBJ2-1|17|NA|TRBV27
CASSLTRDRGMDNEQFF
TGTGCCAGCAGTTTAACTCGGGACAGGGGTATGGACAATGAGCAGTTCTTC
>NA|TRBJ1-2|15|NA|TRBV7-9
CASSSPNGGGNGYTF
TGTGCCAGCAGCTCCCCCAACGGGGGCGGGAATGGCTACACCTTC
>TRBD2|TRBJ2-3|15|few|TRBV6-4
CASSSLAGEVDTQYF
TGTGCCAGCAGCTCACTAGCGGGGGAGGTAGATACGCAGTATTTT
>NA|TRBJ1-1|15|NA|TRBV7-9
CASSGAVDGDRDAFF
TGTGCCAGCAGCGGAGCTGTCGATGGGGATAGAGACGCTTTCTTT